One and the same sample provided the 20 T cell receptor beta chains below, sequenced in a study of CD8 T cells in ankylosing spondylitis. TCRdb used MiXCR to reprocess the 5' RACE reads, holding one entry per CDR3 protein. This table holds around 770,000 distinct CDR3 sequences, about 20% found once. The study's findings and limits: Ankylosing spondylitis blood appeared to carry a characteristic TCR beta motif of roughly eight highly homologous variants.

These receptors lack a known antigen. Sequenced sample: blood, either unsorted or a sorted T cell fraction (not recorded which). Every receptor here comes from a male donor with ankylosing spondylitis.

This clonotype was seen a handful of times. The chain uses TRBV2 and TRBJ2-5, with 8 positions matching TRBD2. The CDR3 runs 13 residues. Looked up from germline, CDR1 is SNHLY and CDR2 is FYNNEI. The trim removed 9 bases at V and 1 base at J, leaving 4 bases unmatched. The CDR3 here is CARRTSSQETQYF. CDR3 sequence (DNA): TGTGCCAGGAGGACTAGCAGCCAAGAGACCCAGTACTTC.

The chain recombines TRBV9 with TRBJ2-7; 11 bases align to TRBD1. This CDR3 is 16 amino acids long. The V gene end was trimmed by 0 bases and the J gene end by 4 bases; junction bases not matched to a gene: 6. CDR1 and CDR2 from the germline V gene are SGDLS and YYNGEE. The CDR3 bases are TGTGCCAGCAGCGTAGGTGGGACAGGGGGTCGGTACGAGCAGTACTTC. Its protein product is CASSVGGTGGRYEQYF. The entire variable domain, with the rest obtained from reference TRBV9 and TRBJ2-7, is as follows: DSGVTQTPKHLITATGQRVTLRCSPRSGDLSVYWYQQSLDQGLQFLIQYYNGEERAKGNILERFSAQQFPDLHSELNLSSLELGDSALYFCASSVGGTGGRYEQYFGPGTRLTVT.

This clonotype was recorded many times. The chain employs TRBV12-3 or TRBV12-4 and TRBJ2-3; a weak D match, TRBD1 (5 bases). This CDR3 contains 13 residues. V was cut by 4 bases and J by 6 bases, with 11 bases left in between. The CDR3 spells CASSSGRVDTQYF. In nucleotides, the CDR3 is TGTGCCAGCAGTTCCGGCAGGGTCGATACGCAGTATTTT.

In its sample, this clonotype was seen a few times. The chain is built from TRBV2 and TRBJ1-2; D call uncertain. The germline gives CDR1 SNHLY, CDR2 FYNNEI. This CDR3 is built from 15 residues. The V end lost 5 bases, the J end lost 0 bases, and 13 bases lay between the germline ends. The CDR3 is CASSPRPGTNYGYTF. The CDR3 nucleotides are TGTGCCAGCAGTCCCAGGCCGGGCACTAACTATGGCTACACCTTC.

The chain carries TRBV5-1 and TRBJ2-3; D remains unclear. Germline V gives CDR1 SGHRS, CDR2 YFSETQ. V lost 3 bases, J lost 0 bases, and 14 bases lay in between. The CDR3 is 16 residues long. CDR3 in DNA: TGCGCCAGCAGCTATCGAGCACCAACTAGCACAGATACGCAGTATTTT. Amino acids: CASSYRAPTSTDTQYF.

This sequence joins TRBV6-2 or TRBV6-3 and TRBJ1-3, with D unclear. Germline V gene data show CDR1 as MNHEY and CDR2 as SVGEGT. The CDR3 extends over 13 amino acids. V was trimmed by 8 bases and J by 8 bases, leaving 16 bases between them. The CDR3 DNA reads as TGTGCCAGCGCGCGGACGAGGATGGACACCATATATTTT. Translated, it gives CASARTRMDTIYF.

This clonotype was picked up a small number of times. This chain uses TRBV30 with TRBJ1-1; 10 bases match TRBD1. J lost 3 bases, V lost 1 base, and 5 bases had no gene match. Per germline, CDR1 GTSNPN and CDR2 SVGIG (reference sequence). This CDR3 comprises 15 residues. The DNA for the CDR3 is TGTGCCTGGAGTGGACAGGGGGCAAGGGACACTGAAGCTTTCTTT. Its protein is CAWSGQGARDTEAFF.

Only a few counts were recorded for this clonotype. The DNA for the CDR3 is TGTGCCAGCAGCCTAGCGGGCCCTCCCCCCGGAGAGCAGTTCTTC. Its translation is CASSLAGPPPGEQFF. This sequence joins TRBV11-2 and TRBJ2-1; 8 nucleotides match TRBD2. Germline CDR1 is SGHAT and CDR2 is FQNNGV. The CDR3 length is 15 residues. After removal of 5 bases from V and 10 bases from J, the junction contained 13 bases not matched to a gene.

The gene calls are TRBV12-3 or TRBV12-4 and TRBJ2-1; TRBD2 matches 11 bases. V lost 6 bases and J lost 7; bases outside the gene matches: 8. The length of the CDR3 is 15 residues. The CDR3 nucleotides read TGTGCCAGCAGCACGACTAGCGGGAAAGGTAATGAGCAGTTCTTC. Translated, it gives CASSTTSGKGNEQFF.

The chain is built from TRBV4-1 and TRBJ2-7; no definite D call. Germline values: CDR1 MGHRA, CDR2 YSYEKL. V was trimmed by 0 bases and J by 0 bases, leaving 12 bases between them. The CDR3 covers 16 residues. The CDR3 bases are TGCGCCAGCAGCCAAGACAGGACGTTGAGCTCCTACGAGCAGTACTTC. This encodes CASSQDRTLSSYEQYF.

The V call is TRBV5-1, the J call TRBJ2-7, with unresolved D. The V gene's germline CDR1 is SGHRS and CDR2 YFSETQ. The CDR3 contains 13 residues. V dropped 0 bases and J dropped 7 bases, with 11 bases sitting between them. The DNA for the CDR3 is TGCGCCAGCAGCTTGGATATTTGGGGAGAGCAGTACTTC. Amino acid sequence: CASSLDIWGEQYF.

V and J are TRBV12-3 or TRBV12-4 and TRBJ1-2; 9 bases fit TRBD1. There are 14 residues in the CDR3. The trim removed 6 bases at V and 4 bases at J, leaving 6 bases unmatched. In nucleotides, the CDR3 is TGTGCCAGCAGCCGGGACAGGGCGGCCTATGGCTACACCTTC. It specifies CASSRDRAAYGYTF.

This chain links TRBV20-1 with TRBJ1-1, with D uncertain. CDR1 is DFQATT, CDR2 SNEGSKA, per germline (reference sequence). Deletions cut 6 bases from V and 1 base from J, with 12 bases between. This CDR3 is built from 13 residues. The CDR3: CSAVPPQNTEAFF. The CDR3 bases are TGCAGTGCCGTCCCCCCGCAGAACACTGAAGCTTTCTTT.

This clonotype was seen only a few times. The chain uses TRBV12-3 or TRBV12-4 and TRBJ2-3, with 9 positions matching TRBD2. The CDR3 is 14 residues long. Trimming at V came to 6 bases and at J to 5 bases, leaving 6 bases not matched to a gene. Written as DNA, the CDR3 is TGTGCCAGCAGGGAGCGGGGGGCGGGAGATACGCAGTATTTT. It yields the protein CASRERGAGDTQYF.

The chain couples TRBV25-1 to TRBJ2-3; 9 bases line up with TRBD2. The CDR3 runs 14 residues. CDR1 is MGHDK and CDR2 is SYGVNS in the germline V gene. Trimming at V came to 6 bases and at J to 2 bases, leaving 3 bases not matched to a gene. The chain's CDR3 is CASRPSGNTDTQYF. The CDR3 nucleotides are TGTGCCAGCAGACCTAGCGGGAACACAGATACGCAGTATTTT. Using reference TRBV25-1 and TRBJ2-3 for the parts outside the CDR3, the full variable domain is EADIYQTPRYLVIGTGKKITLECSQTMGHDKMYWYQQDPGMELHLIHYSYGVNSTEKGDLSSESTVSRIRTEHFPLTLESARPSHTSQYLCASRPSGNTDTQYFGPGTRLTVL.

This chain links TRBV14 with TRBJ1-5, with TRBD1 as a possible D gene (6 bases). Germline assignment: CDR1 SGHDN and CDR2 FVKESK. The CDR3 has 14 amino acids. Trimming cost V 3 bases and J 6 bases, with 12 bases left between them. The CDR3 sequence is CASSQAGGRQPQHF. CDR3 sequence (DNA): TGTGCCAGCAGCCAGGCTGGGGGGCGTCAGCCCCAGCATTTT.

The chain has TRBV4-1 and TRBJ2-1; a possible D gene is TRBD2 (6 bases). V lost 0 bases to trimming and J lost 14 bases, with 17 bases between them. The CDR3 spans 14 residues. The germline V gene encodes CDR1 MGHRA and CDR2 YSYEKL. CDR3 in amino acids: CASSQDGLAPDKFF. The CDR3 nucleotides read TGCGCCAGCAGCCAAGACGGGCTAGCGCCAGACAAGTTCTTC.

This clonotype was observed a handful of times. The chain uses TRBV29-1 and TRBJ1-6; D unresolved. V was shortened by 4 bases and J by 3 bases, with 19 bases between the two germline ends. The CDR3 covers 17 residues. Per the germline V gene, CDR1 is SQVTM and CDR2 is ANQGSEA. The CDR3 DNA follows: TGCAGCGTTGGACCCCCGCACGCGGATTACTATAATTCACCCCTCCACTTT. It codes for CSVGPPHADYYNSPLHF.

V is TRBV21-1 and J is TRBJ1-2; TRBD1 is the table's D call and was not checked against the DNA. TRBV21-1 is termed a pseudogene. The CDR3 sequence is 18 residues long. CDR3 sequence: CASSHHSSTRGYTGGYTF. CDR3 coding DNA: TGTGCCAGCAGCCACCACTCAAGCACCAGGGGTTATACGGGAGGCTACACCTTC.

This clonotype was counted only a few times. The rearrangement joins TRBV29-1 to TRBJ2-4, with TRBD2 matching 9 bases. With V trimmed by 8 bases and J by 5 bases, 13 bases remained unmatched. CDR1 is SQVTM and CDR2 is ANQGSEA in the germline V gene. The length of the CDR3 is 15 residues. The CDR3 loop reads CSLAGGGAVENIQYF. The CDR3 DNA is TGCAGCCTGGCGGGCGGGGGGGCCGTCGAAAACATTCAGTACTTC.